This T cell receptor (beta chain) stems from a study of shared clonotypes between healthy human individuals. Findings of the study overall: Generation probabilities were higher for clonotypes shared across all four sorted-subset donors than for unshared ones.

As to this clone: Antigen: not known.

Profiling relied on immunoSEQ multiplex PCR, and the TCRdb table lists in-frame clones only, not all of them. Among approximately 2,200,000 clones, approximately 94% were seen once, and the ten largest hold around 1.7%. Germline values: CDR1 SNHLY, CDR2 FYNNEI. The CDR3 has 14 residues. The V segment lost 7 bases and the J segment 3 bases; nucleotides outside the gene matches: 3. Terminally differentiated effector memory CD45RA+ cells were excluded from the naive CD8 cells, which were CD45RO-negative and positively selected for CCR7. The rearrangement uses TRBV2 and TRBJ2-1; TRBD2 matches at 10 bases. The origin of this receptor is a man aged 18 to 29 in good health. Some clones in this sample may be carry-over from other donors' samples. Sequenced material: naive CD8+ T cells from PBMCs. CDR3: CASKTSGNYNEQFF. The CDR3 DNA reads TGTGCCAGCAAAACTAGCGGGAACTACAATGAGCAGTTCTTC.